A single sample is the source of the 7 T cell receptor beta chains below, sequenced in a study of T cell repertoires in cytomegalovirus infection. These receptors' targets are unknown. One entry per CDR3 protein, called by TCRdb with MiXCR from the reads. Altogether around 50,000 distinct CDR3 sequences are present, about a fifth being singletons, with the ten largest covering roughly 29%. Here the sequenced sample was CD8+ T cells from cultured PBMCs, taken from culture after CMV antigen stimulation. The source is a human donor in good health (CMV status not recorded). Some clones in this sample may be carry-over from other donors' samples.

In nucleotides, the CDR3 is TGTGCCAGCAGCTCCTTCATTGGGGAGCTGTTTTTT. It translates to CASSSFIGELFF. V gene TRBV7-2 combines with J gene TRBJ2-2, with D hard to call. The germline V and J ends were trimmed by 4 bases and 8 bases, with 8 bases remaining between them. CDR1 SGHTA and CDR2 FQGNSA come from the germline V gene. There are 12 residues in the CDR3.

The chain combines TRBV7-2 with TRBJ1-1; D ambiguous. Trimming pared 1 base from V and 2 bases from J, leaving 8 bases between. Per the germline V gene, CDR1 is SGHTA and CDR2 is FQGNSA. The CDR3 length is 14 residues. The CDR3 sequence is CASSLVFGNTEAFF. Here the CDR3 DNA reads TGTGCCAGCAGCTTAGTTTTCGGAAACACTGAAGCTTTCTTT.

This chain uses TRBV15 with TRBJ2-7; a possible D gene is TRBD1 (5 bases). The CDR3 covers 15 residues. V lost 2 bases to trimming and J lost 3 bases, with 14 bases between them. Germline-derived CDR1 and CDR2 are LNHNV and YYDKDF (reference sequence). The CDR3 coding sequence is TGTGCCACCAGCAGATCCAAGGGGTTTAGCTACGAGCAGTACTTC. It is translated as CATSRSKGFSYEQYF.

This clonotype was seen more than once but under ten times. The chain couples TRBV7-9 to TRBJ2-7, with TRBD1 identical over 8 bases. This CDR3 has 17 amino acids. Germline V CDR1 and CDR2: SEHNR, FQNEAQ (reference sequence). The junction had 17 bases not matched to a gene; V was cut back by 7 bases and J by 3 bases. The CDR3 DNA sequence: TGTGCCAGCACCCTCTTTCCAGGACAGGGATCACTCTACGAGCAGTACTTC. This codes for CASTLFPGQGSLYEQYF. Full variable domain (outside the CDR3, taken from reference TRBV7-9 and TRBJ2-7): DTGVSQNPRHKITKRGQNVTFRCDPISEHNRLYWYRQTLGQGPEFLTYFQNEAQLEKSRLLSDRFSAERPKGSFSTLEIQRTEQGDSAMYLCASTLFPGQGSLYEQYFGPGTRLTVT.

This clonotype was detected a few times. V usage is TRBV7-2 and J usage is TRBJ2-7, with 8 bases lining up with TRBD2. This CDR3 has 15 residues. V lost 1 base, J lost 5 bases, and 7 bases stayed unmatched. The V gene's germline CDR1 is SGHTA and CDR2 FQGNSA. The DNA of the CDR3 is TGTGCCAGCAGCTTAGTATCGGGACTAGGTAACGAGCAGTACTTC. Translated, it gives CASSLVSGLGNEQYF.

This clonotype was seen more than once but under ten times. The chain carries TRBV7-9 and TRBJ1-5; 8 bases are shared with TRBD1. Looked up from germline, CDR1 is SEHNR and CDR2 is FQNEAQ (reference sequence). V trimming: 5 bases; J trimming: 3 bases; junction bases outside the gene matches: 9. The CDR3 has 16 amino acids. CDR3 in DNA: TGTGCCAGCAGCGGAACCGGGACAGGCAACAATCAGCCCCAGCATTTT. The encoded protein is CASSGTGTGNNQPQHF. Full variable domain (missing parts from reference TRBV7-9 and TRBJ1-5): DTGVSQNPRHKITKRGQNVTFRCDPISEHNRLYWYRQTLGQGPEFLTYFQNEAQLEKSRLLSDRFSAERPKGSFSTLEIQRTEQGDSAMYLCASSGTGTGNNQPQHFGDGTRLSIL.

V and J are TRBV12-3 or TRBV12-4 and TRBJ1-2; 8 nucleotides match TRBD1. V lost 6 bases, J lost 6 bases, and 9 bases stayed unmatched. The CDR3 covers 14 residues. The CDR3 DNA reads as TGTGCCAGCAGGTTGACAGGGGTCAACGATGGCTACACCTTC. It translates to CASRLTGVNDGYTF.